This TCR beta chain comes out of a study of CD8 T cells in Susac syndrome. The CDR3 consists of 14 residues. Germline values: CDR1 MNHEY, CDR2 SMNVEV (reference sequence). V was trimmed by 2 bases and J by 7 bases, leaving 15 bases between them. RNA, at 0.5 to 1 ug, was reverse transcribed with random hexamers. MiXCR was run by TCRdb on the immunoSEQ multiplex PCR reads, yielding one entry per CDR3 protein. Of some 300,000 distinct CDR3 sequences in the sample, around 85% were seen once. This sequence originates from a human donor with multiple sclerosis. The chain couples TRBV27 to TRBJ2-7; D call uncertain. Sequenced: CD8+ T cells from PBMCs. CDR3 in amino acids: CASSLLQSAVEQYF. CDR3 nucleotide sequence: TGTGCCAGCAGTTTACTGCAGAGTGCCGTGGAGCAGTACTTC.